The next 10 T cell receptor beta chains were all read from a single sample in a study of early T cells in non-severe SARS-CoV-2 infection. TCRdb re-called the 5' RACE reads with MiXCR, one entry per CDR3 protein. The repertoire includes some 110,000 distinct CDR3 sequences, approximately 15% of them detected once, and just over 20% sits in the top ten. The specimen was whole blood. Receptors were obtained from an adult who was a healthcare worker with PCR-confirmed SARS-CoV-2 infection or an uninfected control (not recorded which).

This clonotype was counted only a few times. This chain connects TRBV29-1 to TRBJ1-2, with D unresolved. CDR1 is SQVTM and CDR2 is ANQGSEA in the germline V gene. This CDR3 has 13 residues. V was shortened by 3 bases and J by 1 base, with 9 bases between the two germline ends. In nucleotides, the CDR3 is TGCAGCGTTGATCAAGATGATAACTATGGCTACACCTTC. Encoded protein: CSVDQDDNYGYTF.

This chain joins TRBV10-3 and TRBJ2-2; maybe TRBD2 (6 bases). CDR1 is ENHRY and CDR2 is SYGVKD in the germline V gene. The V and J ends lost 11 bases and 4 bases respectively, with 17 bases between them. There are 14 residues in the CDR3. CDR3 protein: CAAEGSRGTGELFF. The CDR3, as DNA: TGTGCCGCCGAGGGGTCGCGGGGCACCGGGGAGCTGTTTTTT.

This clonotype turned up a few times. The J gene is TRBJ1-1, the V gene TRBV7-9; D remains ambiguous. CDR3 length: 13 residues. The V and J ends lost 5 bases and 2 bases respectively, with 9 bases between them. Germline values: CDR1 SEHNR, CDR2 FQNEAQ (reference sequence). The CDR3 region is CASSIGTNTEAFF. For the CDR3, the DNA is TGTGCCAGCAGCATCGGAACCAACACTGAAGCTTTCTTT. Looking up the rest from reference TRBV7-9 and TRBJ1-1 gives the full variable domain: DTGVSQNPRHKITKRGQNVTFRCDPISEHNRLYWYRQTLGQGPEFLTYFQNEAQLEKSRLLSDRFSAERPKGSFSTLEIQRTEQGDSAMYLCASSIGTNTEAFFGQGTRLTVV.

This clonotype occurred a few times. The CDR3 sequence is CASSLAARGDTQYF. The CDR3 region has the DNA TGTGCCAGCAGCTTAGCGGCTAGGGGAGATACGCAGTATTTT. The chain combines TRBV7-2 with TRBJ2-3; TRBD1 might be the D (5 bases). The length of the CDR3 is 14 residues. Germline loops: CDR1 SGHTA, CDR2 FQGNSA. Trimming took 0 bases from V and 5 from J, leaving 9 bases between them.

The chain employs TRBV1 and TRBJ2-3; the DNA was not used to check the table's D call, TRBD1. TRBV1 is an annotated pseudogene. The CDR3 has 15 amino acids. CDR3 nucleotides: TGCACCAGCAGCCACAGCGGGGGCAGCACAGATACGCAGTATTTT. Encoded protein: CTSSHSGGSTDTQYF.

The V and J genes are TRBV29-1 and TRBJ2-2; D call uncertain. In germline, CDR1 is SQVTM, CDR2 ANQGSEA. This CDR3 contains 12 residues. V was cut by 1 base and J by 5 bases, with 5 bases left in between. DNA for the CDR3: TGCAGCGTTGAAGTGGGGACCGGGGAGCTGTTTTTT. This sequence encodes CSVEVGTGELFF.

The sample holds a few counts of this clonotype. The chain couples TRBV7-9 to TRBJ2-1, with D perhaps matching TRBD1 or TRBD2 (6 bases each). Trimming left V 8 bases short and J 10 bases short, with 27 bases between. This CDR3 contains 16 residues. In germline, CDR1 is SEHNR, CDR2 FQNEAQ (reference sequence). The CDR3 sequence is CASHFWPGAAPLEQFF. The CDR3 DNA reads as TGTGCCAGCCACTTCTGGCCGGGGGCCGCGCCCTTAGAGCAGTTCTTC.

This clonotype was recorded a few times. The chain carries TRBV5-1 and TRBJ2-3; 15 nucleotides agree with TRBD2. CDR3 length: 17 residues. V was clipped by 4 bases and J by 5 bases; unmatched bases: 8. Looked up from germline, CDR1 is SGHRS and CDR2 is YFSETQ. CDR3 region: CASSPGLAGGRVDTQYF. CDR3 DNA: TGCGCCAGCAGCCCGGGACTAGCGGGGGGCCGGGTAGATACGCAGTATTTT. The full variable domain, rest sourced from reference TRBV5-1 and TRBJ2-3, is KAGVTQTPRYLIKTRGQQVTLSCSPISGHRSVSWYQQTPGQGLQFLFEYFSETQRNKGNFPGRFSGRQFSNSRSEMNVSTLELGDSALYLCASSPGLAGGRVDTQYFGPGTRLTVL.

This chain connects TRBV30 to TRBJ1-3, with a weak D call TRBD1 (6 bases). V was pared by 4 bases and J by 3 bases, with 13 bases between. Germline V CDR1 and CDR2: GTSNPN, SVGIG (reference sequence). This CDR3 is built from 14 residues. The CDR3 sequence is CAWNPRDIGNTIYF. CDR3 in DNA: TGTGCCTGGAACCCCCGGGACATTGGAAACACCATATATTTT. The entire variable domain, with the rest obtained from reference TRBV30 and TRBJ1-3, is as follows: SQTIHQWPATLVQPVGSPLSLECTVEGTSNPNLYWYRQAAGRGLQLLFYSVGIGQISSEVPQNLSASRPQDRQFILSSKKLLLSDSGFYLCAWNPRDIGNTIYFGEGSWLTVV.

V and J are TRBV7-9 and TRBJ1-1; D gene ambiguous. V dropped 3 bases and J dropped 0 bases, with 11 bases sitting between them. CDR1 is SEHNR, CDR2 FQNEAQ, per germline (reference sequence). The CDR3 covers 15 residues. The CDR3, as DNA: TGTGCCAGCAGCTTGGGCGGAGTGTTGAACACTGAAGCTTTCTTT. This encodes CASSLGGVLNTEAFF.